These T cell receptor beta chains were read from a single sample in a study of blood T cell repertoires in COVID-19. The method was immunoSEQ multiplex PCR; TCRdb's version includes in-frame clones alone and lacks a portion of them. The data contain hundreds of thousands of clones, 88% of them singletons. The sequenced sample consisted of PBMCs or T cells enriched from blood (not recorded which). These receptors originate from a woman aged 25 to 39 who had recovered from COVID-19. Both conserved end residues are trimmed from each CDR3. Each record gives: clone size, V gene, CDR3 protein. Clone size is stated in some rows and not others, as once, few, many or a class when expanded.

clone size: -; V gene: TRBV28; CDR3 protein: ASSLLRGRAEAF
clone size: -; V gene: TRBV11-3; CDR3 protein: ASSLAGTGTYEQY
clone size: -; V gene: TRBV27; CDR3 protein: ASSLSGAYLVGGTIY
clone size: -; V gene: TRBV9; CDR3 protein: ASSVATSGNTGELF
clone size: -; V gene: TRBV6-5; CDR3 protein: ASSHRQGEQY
clone size: -; V gene: TRBV28; CDR3 protein: ASSLMRVGYT
clone size: -; V gene: TRBV19; CDR3 protein: ASSTPKGAGSDTEAF
clone size: -; V gene: TRBV28; CDR3 protein: ASTRDYGGRNYGYT
clone size: -; V gene: TRBV19; CDR3 protein: ASSPLLGREVYEQY
clone size: -; V gene: TRBV5-4; CDR3 protein: ASSLLGGTITDTQY
clone size: -; V gene: TRBV7-8; CDR3 protein: ASSFTSGAGEQY
clone size: once; V gene: TRBV5-1; CDR3 protein: ASSLGGGSTDTQY
clone size: -; V gene: TRBV24-1; CDR3 protein: ATSETGTGTEKLF
clone size: -; V gene: TRBV3-1/TRBV3-2; CDR3 protein: ASGAGPSNQPQH
clone size: -; V gene: TRBV11-2; CDR3 protein: ASSSLTTGTGNIQY
clone size: few; V gene: TRBV28; CDR3 protein: ASSLTGDYGYT
clone size: -; V gene: TRBV11-3; CDR3 protein: ASSPARGGLADTQY
clone size: few; V gene: TRBV14; CDR3 protein: ASSQDSYNEQF
clone size: -; V gene: TRBV5-1; CDR3 protein: ASSSYLDETQY
clone size: -; V gene: TRBV3-1/TRBV3-2; CDR3 protein: ASSQDSGFYNEQF
clone size: -; V gene: TRBV5-1; CDR3 protein: ASRLGGEGMNTEAF
clone size: once; V gene: TRBV24-1; CDR3 protein: ATSDSVGVGTQY
clone size: -; V gene: TRBV11-2; CDR3 protein: ASSQGTSGGVF
clone size: -; V gene: TRBV7-9; CDR3 protein: ASRYGQGYMNTEAF
clone size: -; V gene: TRBV29-1; CDR3 protein: SVADGDGYT
clone size: -; V gene: TRBV6-6; CDR3 protein: ASSQIQGATSGNTIY
clone size: -; V gene: TRBV14; CDR3 protein: ASSRGTVDSPLH
clone size: -; V gene: TRBV19; CDR3 protein: ATARRERETQY
clone size: once; V gene: TRBV3-1/TRBV3-2; CDR3 protein: ASSPGAAGGGPDTQY
clone size: -; V gene: TRBV3-1/TRBV3-2; CDR3 protein: ASSPRTVRSNQETQY
clone size: -; V gene: TRBV29-1; CDR3 protein: SVGGQGIPEAF
clone size: -; V gene: TRBV15; CDR3 protein: ATSRVQGAGNTIY
clone size: -; V gene: TRBV14; CDR3 protein: ASSQRTGFVAF
clone size: -; V gene: TRBV3-1/TRBV3-2; CDR3 protein: ASSQLGQGNSPLH
clone size: -; V gene: TRBV9; CDR3 protein: ASSLYDSSGNTIY
clone size: -; V gene: TRBV13; CDR3 protein: ASSRLGDRFGELF
clone size: -; V gene: TRBV5-1; CDR3 protein: ASSDSTGSYNEQF
clone size: -; V gene: TRBV14; CDR3 protein: ASSTDRFDTIY
clone size: -; V gene: TRBV9; CDR3 protein: ASSGEGTSGIFAETQY
clone size: -; V gene: TRBV30; CDR3 protein: AWSVRIGTGANVLT
clone size: -; V gene: TRBV28; CDR3 protein: ASSFTGDGNTIY
clone size: few; V gene: TRBV6-1; CDR3 protein: ASSEFPWPGSTDTQY
clone size: -; V gene: TRBV4-3; CDR3 protein: ASSQTATGGGELF
clone size: -; V gene: TRBV30; CDR3 protein: AWSASGQGASNEKLF
clone size: -; V gene: TRBV4-1; CDR3 protein: ASSQEGGLAGARYEQY
clone size: -; V gene: TRBV29-1; CDR3 protein: SAIMKTSTDTQY
clone size: -; V gene: TRBV7-9; CDR3 protein: ASSPDRAAEAF